This TCR beta chain was recovered during a study of glioma-infiltrating T cells. This clonotype was observed once. This may come from a read error, since a much larger clone is one base off. Using RNA template, CDR3s of TCR alpha and beta were amplified with iRepertoire arm-PCR. TCRdb fed the multiplex PCR reads into MiXCR, producing one record per CDR3 protein. Counted here are some 110,000 distinct CDR3 sequences, roughly 25% occurring once; the ten biggest clones make up roughly 15%. Germline V gene data show CDR1 as LGHNT and CDR2 as FRNRAP. This CDR3 is built from 13 residues. Sequenced sample: glioma tissue, nonneoplastic brain tissue, or PBMCs (not recorded which). V is TRBV12-5 and J is TRBJ1-1, with D possibly matching TRBD1 (5 bases). The sequence came from a human donor with low-grade glioma or glioblastoma, undergoing nonglioma brain surgery, or in good health (not recorded which). For the CDR3, the DNA is TGTGCTAGTGGGGTGGCAGGGAACACTAAAGCTTTCTTT. As protein: CASGVAGNTKAFF.